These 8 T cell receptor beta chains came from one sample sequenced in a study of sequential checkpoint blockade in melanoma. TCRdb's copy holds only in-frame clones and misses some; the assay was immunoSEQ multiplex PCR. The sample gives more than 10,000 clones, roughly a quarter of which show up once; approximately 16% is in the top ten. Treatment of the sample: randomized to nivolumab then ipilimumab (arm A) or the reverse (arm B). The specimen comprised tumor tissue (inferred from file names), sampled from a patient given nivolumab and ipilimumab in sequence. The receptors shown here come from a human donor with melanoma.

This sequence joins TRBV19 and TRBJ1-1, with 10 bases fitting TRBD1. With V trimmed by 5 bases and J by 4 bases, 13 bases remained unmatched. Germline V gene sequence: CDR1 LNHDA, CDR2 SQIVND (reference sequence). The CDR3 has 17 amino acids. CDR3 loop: CASSYRDRGGASTEAFF. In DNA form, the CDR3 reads TGTGCCAGTAGTTACCGGGACAGGGGTGGCGCGAGCACTGAAGCTTTCTTT.

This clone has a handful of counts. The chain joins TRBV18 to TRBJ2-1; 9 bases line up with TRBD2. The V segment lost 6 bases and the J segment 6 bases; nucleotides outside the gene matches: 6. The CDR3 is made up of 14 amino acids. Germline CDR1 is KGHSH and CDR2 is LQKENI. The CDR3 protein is CASSPKLAGNEQFF. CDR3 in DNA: TGTGCCAGCTCCCCGAAACTAGCGGGCAATGAGCAGTTCTTC.

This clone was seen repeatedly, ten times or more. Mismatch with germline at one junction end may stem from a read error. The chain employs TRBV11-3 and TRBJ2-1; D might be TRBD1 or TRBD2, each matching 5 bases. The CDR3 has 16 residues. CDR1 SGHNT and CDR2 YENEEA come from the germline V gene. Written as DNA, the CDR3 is TGTGCCAGCAGCCTAGATGAGGGACGTTACCACAATGAGCAGTTCTTC. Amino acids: CASSLDEGRYHNEQFF. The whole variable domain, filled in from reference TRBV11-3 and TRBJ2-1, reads EAGVVQSPRYKIIEKKQPVAFWCNPISGHNTLYWYLQNLGQGPELLIRYENEEAVDDSQLPKDRFSAERLKGVDSTLKIQPAELGDSAVYLCASSLDEGRYHNEQFFGPGTRLTVL.

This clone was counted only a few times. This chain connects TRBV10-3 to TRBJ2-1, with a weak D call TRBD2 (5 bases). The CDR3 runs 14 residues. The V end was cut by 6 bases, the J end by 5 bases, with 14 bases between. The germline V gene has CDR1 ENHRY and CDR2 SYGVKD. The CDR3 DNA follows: TGTGCCATCAGGGACTCCACGGGCCACAATGAGCAGTTCTTC. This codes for CAIRDSTGHNEQFF.

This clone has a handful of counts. CDR3 region: CASSLLPPFGGYTF. CDR3 coding DNA: TGTGCCAGCAGTTTGTTGCCACCCTTCGGAGGCTACACCTTC. The chain employs TRBV28 and TRBJ1-2; no firm D call. The germline V and J ends were trimmed by 3 bases and 8 bases, with 16 bases remaining between them. The germline V gene encodes CDR1 MDHEN and CDR2 SYDVKM. The CDR3 has 14 amino acids.

CDR3 DNA: TGTGCCAGCTCACCAGGCAGCGGGAGAAATCAGCCCCAGCATTTT. Translating it yields CASSPGSGRNQPQHF. The genes are TRBV18 and TRBJ1-5; no firm D call. This CDR3 spans 15 amino acids. V lost 2 bases and J lost 4, with 12 bases in between. Germline V lookup: CDR1 KGHSH, CDR2 LQKENI.

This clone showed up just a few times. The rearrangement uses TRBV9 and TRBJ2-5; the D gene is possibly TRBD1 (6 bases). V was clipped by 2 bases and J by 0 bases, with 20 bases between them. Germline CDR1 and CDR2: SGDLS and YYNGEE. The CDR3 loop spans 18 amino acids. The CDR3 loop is CASSVGYEGWGHQETQYF. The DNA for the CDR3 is TGTGCCAGCAGCGTGGGGTATGAGGGATGGGGGCACCAAGAGACCCAGTACTTC. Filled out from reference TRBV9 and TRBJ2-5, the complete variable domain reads DSGVTQTPKHLITATGQRVTLRCSPRSGDLSVYWYQQSLDQGLQFLIQYYNGEERAKGNILERFSAQQFPDLHSELNLSSLELGDSALYFCASSVGYEGWGHQETQYFGPGTRLLVL.

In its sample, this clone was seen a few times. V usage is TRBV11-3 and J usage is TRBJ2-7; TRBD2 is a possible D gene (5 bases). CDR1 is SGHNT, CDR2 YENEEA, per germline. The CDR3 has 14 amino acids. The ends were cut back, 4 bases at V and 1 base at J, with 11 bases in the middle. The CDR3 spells CASSSTGGSYEQYF. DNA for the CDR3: TGTGCCAGCAGCTCCACGGGCGGGTCCTACGAGCAGTACTTC.